Sequencing of this T cell receptor beta chain was carried out in a study of OX40 agonist ivuxolimab in advanced cancers. The wider study: Patients were dosed intravenously with ivuxolimab at 0.01 to 10 mg/kg every 2 weeks.

Libraries were prepared by immunoSEQ multiplex PCR; TCRdb keeps only in-frame clonotypes and omits some of them. The table has about 46,000 clones, roughly 90% seen once. Study-level points and caveats: There were also nonresponders showing low normalized T-cell clonal expansion.

V was clipped by 4 bases and J by 8 bases, with 9 bases between them. Per the germline V gene, CDR1 is SGDLS and CDR2 is YYNGEE. The CDR3 totals 12 residues. Comment on this clone: Its target is unknown.

The material was CD4+ or CD8+ T cells sorted from blood, obtained in a trial of the OX40 agonist ivuxolimab. This chain joins TRBV9 and TRBJ2-2; no firm D call. This TCR was recovered from an adult with an advanced solid tumor such as melanoma, head and neck, liver or kidney cancer. CDR3 DNA sequence: TGTGCCAGCAGCTTCAATGTGGGGGAGCTGTTTTTT. This sequence encodes CASSFNVGELFF.